This T cell receptor beta chain stems from a study of blood T cell repertoires in COVID-19. Study-wide context: From T cells, B-cell-depleted T cells, or PBMCs came the material, which was cDNA or gDNA.

In the authors' methods: It was from reference gene primer amplification that nucleated cell counts were estimated. Repertoires were generated with immunoSEQ multiplex PCR, while TCRdb's copy carries only in-frame clones and drops some. The DNA was the basis for D and trimming; V, J and clone size are from that table. The profile shows 300,000 to 450,000 clones, 75% to 90% of them singletons. This CDR3 has 12 residues. CDR1 is MNHEY, CDR2 SVGAGI, per germline. V lost 7 bases, J lost 2 bases, and 8 bases lay in between. Source material: peripheral blood. The genes are TRBV6-5 and TRBJ2-5; D uncertain. The TCR originated in a woman between 18 and 29 years old with acute or convalescent COVID-19. CDR3 sequence (DNA): TGTGCCAGCACCACCACTCAAGAGACCCAGTACTTC. Translating gives CASTTTQETQYF.